The present T cell receptor (beta chain) was sequenced within a study of blood T cell repertoires in COVID-19. About the research overall: COVID-19 samples collected from the United States, Italy and Spain covered acute and convalescent phases. PBMCs, B-cell-depleted T cells, or T cells were the source of the cDNA or gDNA that made up the material.

The data were produced by immunoSEQ multiplex PCR, yet TCRdb's version contains in-frame clones alone and is incomplete. The sample has roughly 250,000 clones; 80% to 85% are singletons. Germline V CDR1 and CDR2: MNHEY, SVGAGI. The V end lost 0 bases, the J end lost 6 bases, and 12 bases lay between the germline ends. The CDR3 runs 15 residues. The chain couples TRBV6-5 to TRBJ1-5, with a possible D match to TRBD1 (5 bases). Material: peripheral blood. This TCR was sampled from a person aged 70 to 85 with COVID-19, enrolled during active disease. The CDR3 loop is CASSYSLGGSQPQHF. The CDR3 DNA follows: TGTGCCAGCAGTTACTCTTTGGGGGGGTCTCAGCCCCAGCATTTT.